This T cell receptor (beta chain) derives from a study of cytomegalovirus exposure and HLA in healthy donors. The PCR made use of 60 Vbeta and 13 Jbeta primers. Method: immunoSEQ multiplex PCR; TCRdb's copy keeps in-frame clones and lacks some. This table has some 180,000 clones, roughly four fifths appearing once. This clone was found once. The sequence derives from a man aged 18 to 35 in good health and CMV-seronegative. Sample: PBMCs.

CDR3 protein: CASSLGGAGGAYNYGYTF. DNA of the CDR3: TGTGCCAGCAGCTTAGGGGGCGCGGGGGGCGCATACAACTATGGCTACACCTTC. V is TRBV11-2 and J is TRBJ1-2, with D possibly being TRBD1 (6 bases). Germline V CDR1 and CDR2: SGHAT, FQNNGV. The CDR3 is 18 residues long. Between the trimmed V and J ends, which lost 1 base and 2 bases, there was a span of 20 bases.